Presented here are 15 T cell receptor beta chains from one specimen sequenced in a study of blood T cells in healthy people across ages. The second PCR ran roughly 7 to 11 cycles with a sample-barcoded 5' primer and J-beta primers. In TCRdb, the 5' RACE reads were re-called with MiXCR into one record per CDR3 protein. The sample lists some 1.6 million distinct CDR3 sequences, about 31% occurring once. Material for sequencing was blood. These receptors were collected from a woman younger than 45 in good health.

The CDR3 protein is CSASKSRGQQGQPQHF. The CDR3 nucleotides are TGCAGTGCTAGTAAGAGCCGGGGCCAACAGGGTCAGCCCCAGCATTTT. The chain is built from TRBV20-1 and TRBJ1-5, with D maybe TRBD1 (6 bases). Per germline, CDR1 DFQATT and CDR2 SNEGSKA (reference sequence). This CDR3 is 16 amino acids long. V lost 3 bases, J lost 6 bases, and 21 bases lay in between.

This chain uses TRBV6-6 with TRBJ1-4; D perhaps matches TRBD1 (5 bases). Trimming left V 6 bases short and J 13 bases short, with 27 bases between. The CDR3 runs to 16 residues. Germline values: CDR1 MNHNY, CDR2 SVGAGI (reference sequence). CDR3 coding DNA: TGTGCCAGCAGCATCTCCCAAAGACAGCCACCTCATAGACTGTTTTTT. This encodes CASSISQRQPPHRLFF.

V is TRBV30 and J is TRBJ1-6; no clear D. CDR1 is GTSNPN and CDR2 is SVGIG in the germline V gene (reference sequence). V was clipped by 0 bases and J by 6 bases, with 9 bases between them. This CDR3 has 14 amino acids. CDR3 sequence: CAWSVGQFNSPLHF. The CDR3 DNA follows: TGTGCCTGGAGTGTCGGTCAGTTTAATTCACCCCTCCACTTT.

This chain uses TRBV27 with TRBJ2-2; D possibly corresponds to TRBD1 (5 bases). The CDR3 sequence is 13 residues long. Germline CDR1 reads MNHEY; CDR2 reads SMNVEV (reference sequence). V lost 5 bases and J 6 bases, leaving 10 bases between the germline ends. The CDR3 reads CASSPLRAGELFF. CDR3 sequence (DNA): TGTGCCAGCAGTCCCCTCAGGGCCGGGGAGCTGTTTTTT.

The V call is TRBV28, the J call TRBJ2-3; 8 bases line up with TRBD2. The CDR3 spans 17 residues. V lost 5 bases and J lost 2; bases outside the gene matches: 12. In germline, CDR1 is MDHEN, CDR2 SYDVKM. The CDR3 loop is CASSRDGGAMVTDTQYF. The CDR3 DNA follows: TGTGCCAGCAGTCGGGACGGGGGGGCGATGGTCACAGATACGCAGTATTTT.

V usage is TRBV4-1 and J usage is TRBJ2-5; D possibly matches TRBD1 or TRBD2 (6 bases each). Germline CDR1 and CDR2: MGHRA and YSYEKL. This CDR3 comprises 14 residues. V lost 4 bases and J 5 bases, leaving 14 bases between the germline ends. In DNA, the CDR3 is TGCGCCAGCAGCCCCGAGGACAGCGGGGAGACCCAGTACTTC. Translating gives CASSPEDSGETQYF.

The chain carries TRBV4-1 and TRBJ1-4; D gene unclear. This CDR3 comprises 15 residues. CDR1 is MGHRA, CDR2 YSYEKL, per germline. Trimming removed 4 bases at V and 5 bases at J, with 14 bases between. The CDR3 is CASSPLRPKNEKLFF. The DNA for the CDR3 is TGCGCCAGCAGCCCTCTCCGGCCCAAAAATGAAAAACTGTTTTTT.

The genes are TRBV29-1 and TRBJ2-1; TRBD2 might be the D (5 bases). The CDR3 loop spans 14 amino acids. Germline V lookup: CDR1 SQVTM, CDR2 ANQGSEA. Trimming pared 7 bases from V and 2 bases from J, leaving 15 bases between. The CDR3 loop reads CSGLKDGAYNEQFF. As DNA, the CDR3 is TGCAGCGGACTTAAGGACGGGGCCTACAATGAGCAGTTCTTC.

V gene TRBV2 combines with J gene TRBJ2-3; 8 bases map to TRBD2. After removal of 6 bases from V and 6 bases from J, the junction contained 20 bases not matched to a gene. The CDR3 totals 18 residues. Germline V gene lookup returns CDR1 SNHLY and CDR2 FYNNEI. The CDR3 nucleotides are TGTGCCAGCAGAGACCACATTACCGGGACTAGTATACTTGATACGCAGTATTTT. Translation gives CASRDHITGTSILDTQYF.

As concerns this clonotype: The germline gene is not matched at one end of the junction; a read error may be the cause. The chain couples TRBV6-1 to TRBJ1-6, with unresolved D. The CDR3 is made up of 16 amino acids. The germline V gene encodes CDR1 MNHNS and CDR2 SASEGT. CDR3 protein: CASSEASYFVNSHLHF. The CDR3 nucleotides are TGTGCCAGCAGTGAAGCTTCGTATTTTGTTAATTCACACCTCCACTTT.

The CDR3 sequence: CASSIARAGEKLFF. In DNA, the CDR3 is TGTGCCAGCTCAATTGCCCGGGCGGGTGAAAAACTGTTTTTT. The genes are TRBV18 and TRBJ1-4; D unclear. Trimming removed 5 bases from V and 7 bases from J, with 14 bases in between. Germline V lookup: CDR1 KGHSH, CDR2 LQKENI. CDR3 length equals 14 residues.

This clonotype was seen just once. The chain combines TRBV10-3 with TRBJ2-5, with unresolved D. CDR1 is ENHRY, CDR2 SYGVKD, per germline. The CDR3 sequence is 14 residues long. The V gene lost 6 bases and the J gene lost 4 bases, with 15 bases spanning the gap. The CDR3 DNA is TGTGCCATCAGCTCTGGATTATCGGGAGAGACCCAGTACTTC. Its protein product is CAISSGLSGETQYF.

This clonotype was counted only a few times. The V gene is TRBV15, the J gene TRBJ1-5, with D unclear. V was shortened by 3 bases and J by 2 bases, with 14 bases between the two germline ends. The length of the CDR3 is 16 residues. CDR1 and CDR2 (germline): LNHNV, YYDKDF (reference sequence). Written as DNA, the CDR3 is TGTGCCACCAGCAGCCCAGCGGGTAGTGGCAATCAGCCCCAGCATTTT. This sequence encodes CATSSPAGSGNQPQHF.

This chain links TRBV5-6 with TRBJ1-1, with 7 bases identical to TRBD1. J lost 11 bases, V lost 0 bases, and 4 bases had no gene match. The CDR3 spans 12 residues. Germline lookup yields CDR1 SGHDT and CDR2 YYEEEE. CDR3 in amino acids: CASSLGDSLAFF. CDR3 bases: TGTGCCAGCAGCTTGGGGGACAGCTTGGCTTTCTTT.

The V and J genes are TRBV6-1 and TRBJ1-2; D not certain. This CDR3 region has 15 residues. Trimming removed 10 bases from V and 0 bases from J, with 18 bases in between. Germline values: CDR1 MNHNS, CDR2 SASEGT. CDR3 loop: CANGYRGVTNYGYTF. The CDR3 nucleotides read TGTGCCAACGGATACCGCGGGGTGACTAACTATGGCTACACCTTC.